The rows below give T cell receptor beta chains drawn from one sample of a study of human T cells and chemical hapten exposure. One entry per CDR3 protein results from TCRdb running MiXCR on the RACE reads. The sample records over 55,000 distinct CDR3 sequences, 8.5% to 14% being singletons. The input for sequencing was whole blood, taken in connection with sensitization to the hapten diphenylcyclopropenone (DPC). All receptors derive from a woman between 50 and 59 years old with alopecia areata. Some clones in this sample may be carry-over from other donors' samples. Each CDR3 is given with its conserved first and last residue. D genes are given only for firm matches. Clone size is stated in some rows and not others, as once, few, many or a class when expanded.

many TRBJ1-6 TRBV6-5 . TGTGCCAGCTCCTACGGGGCAGTGGAGCAAGCACCCCTCCACTTT CASSYGAVEQAPLHF
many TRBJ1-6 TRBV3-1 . TGTGCCAGCAGCCAAGATGGTCGTTCACCCCTCCACTTT CASSQDGRSPLHF
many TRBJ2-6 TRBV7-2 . TGTGCCAGCAGGGCGCCTAGTGTGGGTCCTGGGGCCAACGTCCTGACTTTC CASRAPSVGPGANVLTF
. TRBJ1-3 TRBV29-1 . TGCAGCGTTGAAGTAGGAAACACCATATATTTT CSVEVGNTIYF
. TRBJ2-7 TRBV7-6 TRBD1 TGTGCCAGCAGCTTAGGACAGGGTAGGGTCTACGAGCAGTACTTC CASSLGQGRVYEQYF
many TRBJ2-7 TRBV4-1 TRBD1 TGCGCCAGCAGCCAAGGTTTTACCGGACAGGGGTACGAGCAGTACTTC CASSQGFTGQGYEQYF
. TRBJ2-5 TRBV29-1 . TGCAGCGTTGAAGATGGCCGCGGACTACAAGAGACCCAGTACTTC CSVEDGRGLQETQYF
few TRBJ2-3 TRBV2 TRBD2 TGTGCCAGCAGATTGTCCTTTTCAGCGGGAGGGGATACGCAGTATTTT CASRLSFSAGGDTQYF
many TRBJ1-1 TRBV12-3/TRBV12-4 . TGTGCCAGCAGTCCCCCACCGAACACTGAAGCTTTCTTT CASSPPPNTEAFF
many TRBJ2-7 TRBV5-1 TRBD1 TGCGCCAGCAGCTTGGATACGTATCCACCGGGACAGGTTTACGAGCAGTACTTC CASSLDTYPPGQVYEQYF
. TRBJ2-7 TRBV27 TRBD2 TGTGCCAGCAAACGGGGCCGGGACTACACCTACGAGCAGTACTTC CASKRGRDYTYEQYF
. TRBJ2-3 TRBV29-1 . TGCAGCGCCCCGGATGGTAGGCTAGCGTTCGATACGCAGTATTTT CSAPDGRLAFDTQYF
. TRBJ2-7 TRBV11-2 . TGTGCCAGCAGCAGAGGGGGGCAGGAGGGCTTC CASSRGGQEGF
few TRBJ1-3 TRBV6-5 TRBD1 TGTGCCAGCAGTTACGACGGGACAGGGGTCGGAAACACCATATATTTT CASSYDGTGVGNTIYF
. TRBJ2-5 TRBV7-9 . TGTGCCAGCAGCTTAATTGTGGCCGGTACACAAGAGACCCAGTACTTC CASSLIVAGTQETQYF
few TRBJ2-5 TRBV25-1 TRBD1 TGTGCCAGCAGTGAATCGTTAGGGGGCGCCCCCAAAGAGACCCAGTACTTC CASSESLGGAPKETQYF
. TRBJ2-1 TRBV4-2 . TGTGCCAGCAGCCAAGATCCCCTAGCGAACACGAATAACTACAATGAGCAGTTCTTC CASSQDPLANTNNYNEQFF
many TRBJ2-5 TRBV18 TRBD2 TGTGCCAGCTCACCAACTAGCGGGGTGACGGAGACCCAGTACTTC CASSPTSGVTETQYF
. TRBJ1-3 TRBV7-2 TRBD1 TGTGCCAGCAGCCGCCGACAGGGGGATAGAAACACCATATATTTT CASSRRQGDRNTIYF
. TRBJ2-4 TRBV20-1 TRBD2 TGCAGTGCTGGCCCTAGCGGGAGGGCCAAAAACATTCAGTACTTC CSAGPSGRAKNIQYF
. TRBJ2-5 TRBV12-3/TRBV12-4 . TGTGCCAGCAGTTTCCCGGACAGCCAAGAGACCCAGTACTTC CASSFPDSQETQYF
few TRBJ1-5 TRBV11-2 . TGTGCCAGCAGCTTTACTGGCAATCAGCCCCAGCATTTT CASSFTGNQPQHF
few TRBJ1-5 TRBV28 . TGTGCCACTCTGTCTGGCGGAGGCAATCAGCCCCAGCATTTT CATLSGGGNQPQHF
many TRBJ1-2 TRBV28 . TGTGCCAGCAGTTTAGAAGGGTTCCCCGACCATGGCTACACCTTC CASSLEGFPDHGYTF
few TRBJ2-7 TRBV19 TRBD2 TGTGCCAGTAGCCCGGGACTAGCGGACTACGAGCAGTACTTC CASSPGLADYEQYF
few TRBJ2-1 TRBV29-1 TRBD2 TGCAGCGTTGCGACTAGCGGGAGTCTTAGTAATGAGCAGTTCTTC CSVATSGSLSNEQFF
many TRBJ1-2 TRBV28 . TGTGCCAGCAATCTGGGCTATGGCTACACCTTC CASNLGYGYTF
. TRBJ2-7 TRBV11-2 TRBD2 TGTGCCAGCAGCTTAGAACGACTAGCGGGGCGCTACGAGCAGTACTTC CASSLERLAGRYEQYF
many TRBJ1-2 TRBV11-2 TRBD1 TGTGCCAGCAGCTTAGGACAGGGCTCCCTTGTGGGCTATGGCTACACCTTC CASSLGQGSLVGYGYTF
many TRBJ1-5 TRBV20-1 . TGCAGTGCGCAAAGAGGGGGTAGTCAGCCCCAGCATTTT CSAQRGGSQPQHF
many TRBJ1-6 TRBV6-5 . TGTGCCAGCAGTTCCGTTCGGGGGCCTAATTCACCCCTCCACTTT CASSSVRGPNSPLHF
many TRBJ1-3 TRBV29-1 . TGCAGCGGTGAAGGGCTCGGAAACACCATATATTTT CSGEGLGNTIYF
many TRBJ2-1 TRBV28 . TGTGCCAGCAGCCCGGAGAGCGGAAATGAGCAGTTCTTC CASSPESGNEQFF
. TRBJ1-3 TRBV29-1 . TGCAGCGTTCCCGGCGCAGGGACCATATATTTT CSVPGAGTIYF
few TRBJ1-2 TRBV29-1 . TGCAGCGTTGAGGGAGGCACCTTC CSVEGGTF
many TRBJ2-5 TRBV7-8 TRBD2 TGTGCCAGCAGCTCCACCCTCGCTAGCGGGGGCTTCCAAGAGACCCAGTACTTC CASSSTLASGGFQETQYF
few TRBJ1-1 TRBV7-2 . TGTGCCAGCAGCGTACAGAGCATGAACACTGAAGCTTTCTTT CASSVQSMNTEAFF
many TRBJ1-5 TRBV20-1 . TGCAGTGCATACAGGAGCGGGTATAGCAATCAGCCCCAGCATTTT CSAYRSGYSNQPQHF
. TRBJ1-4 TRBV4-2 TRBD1 TGTGCCAGCAGCCAAGATACCGACAGGGATTCAACTAATGAAAAACTGTTTTTT CASSQDTDRDSTNEKLFF
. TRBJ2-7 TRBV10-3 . TGTGCCATCAGTCAAGAGGGGGAGCAGTACTTC CAISQEGEQYF
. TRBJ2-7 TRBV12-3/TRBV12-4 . TGTGCCAGCAGACTGGGAAGCGGGCACCAGCAGTACTTC CASRLGSGHQQYF
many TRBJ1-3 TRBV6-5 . TGTGCCAGCAGTCTACAGATATCTGGAAACACCATATATTTT CASSLQISGNTIYF
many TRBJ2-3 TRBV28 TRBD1 TGTGCCAGCCCCCCGGGGACAGGGGTTAACACAGATACGCAGTATTTT CASPPGTGVNTDTQYF
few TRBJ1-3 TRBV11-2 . TGTGCCAGCAGCACGCCCCAGCTGACAGGCGGGAACTTTCCTAGCTCTGGAAACACCATATATTTT CASSTPQLTGGNFPSSGNTIYF
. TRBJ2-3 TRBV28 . TGTGCCAGCAGCTTGACACCAGATACGCAGTATTTT CASSLTPDTQYF
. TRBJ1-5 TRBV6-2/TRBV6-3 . TGTGCCAGCAGTCCCCCGACGGGAAATTTTGAGCCCCAGCATTTT CASSPPTGNFEPQHF
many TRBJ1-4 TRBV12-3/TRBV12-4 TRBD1 TGTGCCAGCAGTCTTAGACAGGGTTGGACTAATGAAAAACTGTTTTTT CASSLRQGWTNEKLFF
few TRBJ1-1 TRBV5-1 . TGCGCCAGCAGCTGGACAACACGGGCTAACACTGAAGCTTTCTTT CASSWTTRANTEAFF
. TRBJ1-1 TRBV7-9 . TGTGCCAGCAGCTCGGACACGAGGAACACTGAAGCTTTCTTT CASSSDTRNTEAFF
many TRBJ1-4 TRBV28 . TGTGCCAGCACCATTCCCACCGATGACACGGTGAATGAAAAACTGTTTTTT CASTIPTDDTVNEKLFF
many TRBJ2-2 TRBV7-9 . TGTGCCAGCAGCTCAATCACCGGGGAGCTGTTTTTT CASSSITGELFF
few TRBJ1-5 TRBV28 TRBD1 TGTGCCAGCACCCATTTGGACAGGGCGGGCAATCAGCCCCAGCATTTT CASTHLDRAGNQPQHF